In its sample, the clone carrying this TCR beta chain was seen once. Its antigen is not known. The data derive from a study of T cell repertoires in cytomegalovirus infection. Study in general: CMV infection together with matching HLA type was indicated by public TCR beta signatures. Study-wide points: CMV carriers with the relevant HLA were identified by cumulative public TCR beta family frequency. CMV-specific TCR beta clonotypes restricted by HLA-C dominated the ex vivo response.

MiXCR was run by TCRdb on the reads, yielding one entry per CDR3 protein. The sample lists some 97,000 distinct CDR3 sequences; 20% to 25% were seen once. CDR1 is MNHEY, CDR2 SVGEGT, per germline. J lost 3 bases, V lost 0 bases, and 0 bases had no gene match. The CDR3 covers 14 residues. This receptor was obtained from a human donor in good health (CMV status not recorded). Some clones in this sample may be carry-over from other donors' samples. The chain joins TRBV6-2 or TRBV6-3 to TRBJ2-7; 9 nucleotides agree with TRBD2. The sample was CD8+ T cells from PBMCs. CDR3 in amino acids: CASSYSSGGYEQYF. Here the CDR3 DNA reads TGTGCCAGCAGTTACTCTAGCGGGGGCTACGAGCAGTACTTC.